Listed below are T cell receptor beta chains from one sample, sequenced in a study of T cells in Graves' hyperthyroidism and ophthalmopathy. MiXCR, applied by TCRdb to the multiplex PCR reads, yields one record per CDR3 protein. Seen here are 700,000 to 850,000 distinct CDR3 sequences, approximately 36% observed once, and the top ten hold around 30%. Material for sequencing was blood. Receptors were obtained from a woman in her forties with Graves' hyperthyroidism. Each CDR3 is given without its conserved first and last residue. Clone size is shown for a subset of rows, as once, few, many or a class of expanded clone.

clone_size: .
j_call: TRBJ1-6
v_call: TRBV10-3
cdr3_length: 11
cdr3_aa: AISEQGRPPLH

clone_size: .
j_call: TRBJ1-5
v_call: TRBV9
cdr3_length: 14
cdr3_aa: ASSVGKGAGNQPQH

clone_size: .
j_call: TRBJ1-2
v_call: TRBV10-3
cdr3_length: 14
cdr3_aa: AISYAGGVRGYGYT

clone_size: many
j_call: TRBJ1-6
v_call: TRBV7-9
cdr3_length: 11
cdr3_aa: ASSTSLNSPLH

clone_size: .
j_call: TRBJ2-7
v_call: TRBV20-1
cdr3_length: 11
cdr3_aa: SAPGSPRGEQY

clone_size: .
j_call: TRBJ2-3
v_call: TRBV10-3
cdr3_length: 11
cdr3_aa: AIGLGVADTQY

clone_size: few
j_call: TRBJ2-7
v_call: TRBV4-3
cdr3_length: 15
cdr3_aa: ASSSPSGGASSYEQY

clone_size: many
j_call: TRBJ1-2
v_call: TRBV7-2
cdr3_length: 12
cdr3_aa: ASSPGQWRDGYT

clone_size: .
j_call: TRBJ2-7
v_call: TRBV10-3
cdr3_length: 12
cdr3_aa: AISQTGDYNEQY

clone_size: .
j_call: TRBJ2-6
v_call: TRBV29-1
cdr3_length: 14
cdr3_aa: SAPGLEMAGANVLT